The T cell receptor (beta chain) described here comes from a study of regulatory T cells in long-lasting Graves disease. This CDR3 is 13 amino acids long. The V end was cut by 2 bases, the J end by 7 bases, with 9 bases between. The sample holds many counts of this clonotype. Its antigen is undetermined. Building of the TCR beta libraries involved iRepertoire HTBI primers and Arm-PCR of CDR3 regions. Source study methods: In the combined samples, 55 to 75 TRBV and 14 TRBJ segments were identified. TCRdb redid the calling of the multiplex PCR reads with MiXCR, one entry per CDR3 protein. The V and J calls reflect TCRdb's pipeline rather than the authors' work. This sample has roughly 400,000 distinct CDR3 sequences, with 16% found just once. Time point of the sample: newly diagnosed GD, antithyroid drugs for less than 3 months. Preparation of the TCR library used RNA extracted from PBMCs. Overall study results and limits: Less diverse TCR repertoires were seen in persistent Graves' patients than in newly diagnosed ones.

These data are also associated with another study on T cells in Graves' hyperthyroidism and ophthalmopathy.

The J gene is TRBJ2-1, the V gene TRBV12-3 or TRBV12-4; TRBD2 is a possible D gene (5 bases). This specimen consisted of peripheral blood mononuclear cells (PBMCs), obtained at new diagnosis, from a patient treated with antithyroid drugs. The sequence was collected from a woman younger than 35 with Graves disease. This CDR3 reads CASSLKLVNEQFF. CDR3 sequence (DNA): TGTGCCAGCAGTTTAAAACTAGTTAATGAGCAGTTCTTC.